The T cell receptor (beta chain) under discussion was sequenced for a study of cytomegalovirus exposure and HLA in healthy donors. The PCR made use of 60 Vbeta and 13 Jbeta primers. Assay used: immunoSEQ multiplex PCR; TCRdb lists only in-frame clones, some missing. Altogether over 150,000 clones are present, around four fifths being singletons, with the ten largest covering 6% to 8%. This clone has just one count. V lost 7 bases, J lost 4 bases, and 13 bases lay in between. This CDR3 has 13 amino acids. Germline assignment: CDR1 MDHEN and CDR2 SYDVKM. The specimen was PBMCs. The chain links TRBV28 to TRBJ1-2, with D possibly being TRBD1 (6 bases). The sequence was obtained from a woman aged 50 to 65 in good health and CMV-seropositive. CDR3 in DNA: TGTGCCAGCAAGACCGACAGGCCCTATGGCTACACCTTC. Translation: CASKTDRPYGYTF.